Below, one T cell receptor (beta chain) is given with its context. These data originate in a study of early stage breast cancer tumors. The repertoire was sequenced with immunoSEQ multiplex PCR; TCRdb's copy has only in-frame clones and lacks some. Of 25,000 to 30,000 clones in the sample, around 53% were seen once. CDR1 is SQVTM and CDR2 is ANQGSEA in the germline V gene. This CDR3 contains 11 residues. Trimming took 6 bases from V and 9 from J, leaving 12 bases between them. What was sequenced was breast tumor tissue. The TCR originated in a person in their fifties or sixties with breast cancer. The chain combines TRBV29-1 with TRBJ2-1, with no clear D. CDR3: CSVTTAGEQFF. The CDR3 DNA reads TGCAGCGTCACAACAGCCGGTGAGCAGTTCTTC.